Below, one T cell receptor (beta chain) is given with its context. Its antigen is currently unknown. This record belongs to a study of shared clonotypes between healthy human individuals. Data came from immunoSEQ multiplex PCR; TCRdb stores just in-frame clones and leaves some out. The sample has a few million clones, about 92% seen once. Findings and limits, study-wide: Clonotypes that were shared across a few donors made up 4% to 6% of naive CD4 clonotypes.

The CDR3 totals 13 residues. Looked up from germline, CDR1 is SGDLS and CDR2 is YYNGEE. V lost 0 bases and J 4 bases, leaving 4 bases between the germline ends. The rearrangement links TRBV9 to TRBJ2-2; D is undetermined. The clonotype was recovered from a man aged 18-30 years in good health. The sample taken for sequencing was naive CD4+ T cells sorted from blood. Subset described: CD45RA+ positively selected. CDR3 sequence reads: CASSVGITGELFF. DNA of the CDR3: TGTGCCAGCAGCGTAGGCATCACCGGGGAGCTGTTTTTT.